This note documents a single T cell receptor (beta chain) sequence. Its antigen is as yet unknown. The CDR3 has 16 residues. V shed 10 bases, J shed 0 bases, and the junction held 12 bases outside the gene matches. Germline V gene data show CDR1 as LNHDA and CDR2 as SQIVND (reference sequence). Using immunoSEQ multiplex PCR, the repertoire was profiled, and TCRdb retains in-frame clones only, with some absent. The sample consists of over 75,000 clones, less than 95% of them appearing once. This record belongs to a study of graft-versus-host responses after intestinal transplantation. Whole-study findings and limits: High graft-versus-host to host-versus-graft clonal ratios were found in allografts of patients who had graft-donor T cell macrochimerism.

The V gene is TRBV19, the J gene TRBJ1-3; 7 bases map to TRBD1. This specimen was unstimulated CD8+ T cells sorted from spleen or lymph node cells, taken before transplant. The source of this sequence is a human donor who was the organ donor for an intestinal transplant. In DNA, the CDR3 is TGTGCCACCAGGGACCGACAGGGCCACTCTGGAAACACCATATATTTT. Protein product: CATRDRQGHSGNTIYF.